This T cell receptor beta chain was found in a study of blood T cell repertoires in COVID-19. Overall study context: Whether acute or convalescent, the COVID-19 samples came from the United States, Italy and Spain. Sample material is recorded as cDNA or gDNA derived from T cells, B-cell-depleted T cells, or PBMCs.

Trimming cost V 5 bases and J 5 bases; bases outside gene matches: 9. The germline gives CDR1 LNHDA, CDR2 SQIVND (reference sequence). The CDR3 runs 14 residues. Original processing methods: From reference gene primer amplification, estimates of nucleated cell counts were derived. Repertoires were generated with immunoSEQ multiplex PCR, while TCRdb's copy carries only in-frame clones and drops some. The V and J calls and clone size are taken from that table; D and trimming were inferred from the DNA. Of some 89,000 clones in the sample, around 80% were seen once. This TCR came from a woman at least 80 years old with acute or convalescent COVID-19. Source material: peripheral blood. The V call is TRBV19, the J call TRBJ2-7; TRBD2 agrees at 7 bases. The DNA of the CDR3 is TGTGCCAGTAGTCGACCCGGGACTAAGAACGAGCAGTACTTC. It is translated as CASSRPGTKNEQYF.